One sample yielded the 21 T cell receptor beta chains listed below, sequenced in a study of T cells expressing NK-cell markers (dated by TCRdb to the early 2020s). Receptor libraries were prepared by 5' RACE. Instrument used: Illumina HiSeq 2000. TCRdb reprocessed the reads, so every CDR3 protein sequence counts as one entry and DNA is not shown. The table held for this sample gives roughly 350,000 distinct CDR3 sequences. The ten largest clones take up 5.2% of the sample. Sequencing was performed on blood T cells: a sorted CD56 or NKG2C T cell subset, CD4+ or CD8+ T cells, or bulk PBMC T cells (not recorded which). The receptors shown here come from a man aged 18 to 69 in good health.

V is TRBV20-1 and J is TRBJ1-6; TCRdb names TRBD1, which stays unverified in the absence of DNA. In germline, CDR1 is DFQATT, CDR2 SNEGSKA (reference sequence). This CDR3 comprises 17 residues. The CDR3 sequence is CSARTAGGSSYNSPLHF.

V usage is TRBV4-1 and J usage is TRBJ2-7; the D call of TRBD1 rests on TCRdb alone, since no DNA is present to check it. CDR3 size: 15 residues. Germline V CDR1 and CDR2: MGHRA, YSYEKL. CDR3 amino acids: CASSQERHRAGEQYF.

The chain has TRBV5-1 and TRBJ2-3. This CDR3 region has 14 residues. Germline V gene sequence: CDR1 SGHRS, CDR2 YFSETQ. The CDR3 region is CASSKNGWTDTQYF.

The CDR3 region is CASSLSQGVMGYTF. The chain couples TRBV7-9 to TRBJ1-2; no DNA is available, so the TRBD1 call from TCRdb remains unchecked. The CDR3 contains 14 residues. Germline V gene data show CDR1 as SEHNR and CDR2 as FQNEAQ (reference sequence).

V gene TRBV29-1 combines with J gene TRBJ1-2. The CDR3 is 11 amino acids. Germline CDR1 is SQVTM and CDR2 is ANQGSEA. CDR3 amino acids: CSVTVLGSYTF.

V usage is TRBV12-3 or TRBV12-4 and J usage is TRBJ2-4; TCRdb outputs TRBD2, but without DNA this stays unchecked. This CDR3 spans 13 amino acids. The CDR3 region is CASSLLREGRRYF.

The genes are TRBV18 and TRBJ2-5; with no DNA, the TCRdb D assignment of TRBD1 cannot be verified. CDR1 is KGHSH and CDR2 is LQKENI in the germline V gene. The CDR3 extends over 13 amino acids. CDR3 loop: CASSPGRQETQYF. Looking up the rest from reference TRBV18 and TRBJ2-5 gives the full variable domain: NAGVMQNPRHLVRRRGQEARLRCSPMKGHSHVYWYRQLPEEGLKFMVYLQKENIIDESGMPKERFSAEFPKEGPSILRIQQVVRGDSAAYFCASSPGRQETQYFGPGTRLLVL.

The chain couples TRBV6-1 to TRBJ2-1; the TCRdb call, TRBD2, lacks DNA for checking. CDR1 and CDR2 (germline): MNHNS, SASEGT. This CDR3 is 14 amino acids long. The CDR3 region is CATRPAGGYNEQFF.

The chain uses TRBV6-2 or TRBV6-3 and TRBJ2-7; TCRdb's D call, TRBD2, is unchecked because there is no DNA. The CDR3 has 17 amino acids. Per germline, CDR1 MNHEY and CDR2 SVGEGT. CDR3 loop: CASSRWELAGNSYEQYF.

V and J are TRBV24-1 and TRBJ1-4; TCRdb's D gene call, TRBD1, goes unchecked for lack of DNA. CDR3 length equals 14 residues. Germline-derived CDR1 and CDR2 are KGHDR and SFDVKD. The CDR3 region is CATSAAGGNEKLFF.

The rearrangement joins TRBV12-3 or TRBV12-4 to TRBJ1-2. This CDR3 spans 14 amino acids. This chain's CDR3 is CASSLYWGGNGYTF.

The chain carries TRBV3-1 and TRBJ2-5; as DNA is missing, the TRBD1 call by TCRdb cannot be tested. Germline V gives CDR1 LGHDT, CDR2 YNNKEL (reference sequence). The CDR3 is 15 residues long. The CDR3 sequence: CASSQTGQGKETQYF.

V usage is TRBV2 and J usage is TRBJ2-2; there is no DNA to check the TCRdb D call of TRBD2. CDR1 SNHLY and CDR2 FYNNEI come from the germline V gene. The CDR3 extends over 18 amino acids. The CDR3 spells CASSGGQRGATPAGELFF.

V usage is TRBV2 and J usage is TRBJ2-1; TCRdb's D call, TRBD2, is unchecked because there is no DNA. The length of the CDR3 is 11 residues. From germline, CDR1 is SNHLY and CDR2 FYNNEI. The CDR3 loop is CARGGLYEQFF. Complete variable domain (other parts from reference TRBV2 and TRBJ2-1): EPEVTQTPSHQVTQMGQEVILRCVPISNHLYFYWYRQILGQKVEFLVSFYNNEISEKSEIFDDQFSVERPDGSNFTLKIRSTKLEDSAMYFCARGGLYEQFFGPGTRLTVL.

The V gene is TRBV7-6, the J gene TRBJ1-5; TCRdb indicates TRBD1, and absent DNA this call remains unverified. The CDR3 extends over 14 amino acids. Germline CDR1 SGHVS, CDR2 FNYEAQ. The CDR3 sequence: CASSSGTKDQPQHF.

This CDR3 is CASSSQSSGANVLTF. This sequence joins TRBV7-2 and TRBJ2-6. The germline CDR1 and CDR2 sequences are SGHTA and FQGNSA. The CDR3 spans 15 residues.

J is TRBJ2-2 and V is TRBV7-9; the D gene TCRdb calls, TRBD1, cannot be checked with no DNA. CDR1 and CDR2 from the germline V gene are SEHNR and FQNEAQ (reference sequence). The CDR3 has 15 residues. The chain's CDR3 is CASSPGRGATGELFF.

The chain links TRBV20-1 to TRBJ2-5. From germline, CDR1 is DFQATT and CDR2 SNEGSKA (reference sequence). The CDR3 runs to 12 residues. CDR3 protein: CSAPKNQETQYF.

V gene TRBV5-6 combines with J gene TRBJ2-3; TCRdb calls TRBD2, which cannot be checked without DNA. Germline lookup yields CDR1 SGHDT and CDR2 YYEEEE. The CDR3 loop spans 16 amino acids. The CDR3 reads CASSLKLGGAADTQYF.

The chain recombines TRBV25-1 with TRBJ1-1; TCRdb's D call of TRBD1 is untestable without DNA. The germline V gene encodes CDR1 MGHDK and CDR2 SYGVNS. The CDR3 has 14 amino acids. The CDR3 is CASTPTPGGPEAFF. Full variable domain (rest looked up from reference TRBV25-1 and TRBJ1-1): EADIYQTPRYLVIGTGKKITLECSQTMGHDKMYWYQQDPGMELHLIHYSYGVNSTEKGDLSSESTVSRIRTEHFPLTLESARPSHTSQYLCASTPTPGGPEAFFGQGTRLTVV.

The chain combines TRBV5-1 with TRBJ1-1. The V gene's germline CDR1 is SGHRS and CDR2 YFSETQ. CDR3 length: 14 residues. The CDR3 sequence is CASSLGDHAAEAFF.